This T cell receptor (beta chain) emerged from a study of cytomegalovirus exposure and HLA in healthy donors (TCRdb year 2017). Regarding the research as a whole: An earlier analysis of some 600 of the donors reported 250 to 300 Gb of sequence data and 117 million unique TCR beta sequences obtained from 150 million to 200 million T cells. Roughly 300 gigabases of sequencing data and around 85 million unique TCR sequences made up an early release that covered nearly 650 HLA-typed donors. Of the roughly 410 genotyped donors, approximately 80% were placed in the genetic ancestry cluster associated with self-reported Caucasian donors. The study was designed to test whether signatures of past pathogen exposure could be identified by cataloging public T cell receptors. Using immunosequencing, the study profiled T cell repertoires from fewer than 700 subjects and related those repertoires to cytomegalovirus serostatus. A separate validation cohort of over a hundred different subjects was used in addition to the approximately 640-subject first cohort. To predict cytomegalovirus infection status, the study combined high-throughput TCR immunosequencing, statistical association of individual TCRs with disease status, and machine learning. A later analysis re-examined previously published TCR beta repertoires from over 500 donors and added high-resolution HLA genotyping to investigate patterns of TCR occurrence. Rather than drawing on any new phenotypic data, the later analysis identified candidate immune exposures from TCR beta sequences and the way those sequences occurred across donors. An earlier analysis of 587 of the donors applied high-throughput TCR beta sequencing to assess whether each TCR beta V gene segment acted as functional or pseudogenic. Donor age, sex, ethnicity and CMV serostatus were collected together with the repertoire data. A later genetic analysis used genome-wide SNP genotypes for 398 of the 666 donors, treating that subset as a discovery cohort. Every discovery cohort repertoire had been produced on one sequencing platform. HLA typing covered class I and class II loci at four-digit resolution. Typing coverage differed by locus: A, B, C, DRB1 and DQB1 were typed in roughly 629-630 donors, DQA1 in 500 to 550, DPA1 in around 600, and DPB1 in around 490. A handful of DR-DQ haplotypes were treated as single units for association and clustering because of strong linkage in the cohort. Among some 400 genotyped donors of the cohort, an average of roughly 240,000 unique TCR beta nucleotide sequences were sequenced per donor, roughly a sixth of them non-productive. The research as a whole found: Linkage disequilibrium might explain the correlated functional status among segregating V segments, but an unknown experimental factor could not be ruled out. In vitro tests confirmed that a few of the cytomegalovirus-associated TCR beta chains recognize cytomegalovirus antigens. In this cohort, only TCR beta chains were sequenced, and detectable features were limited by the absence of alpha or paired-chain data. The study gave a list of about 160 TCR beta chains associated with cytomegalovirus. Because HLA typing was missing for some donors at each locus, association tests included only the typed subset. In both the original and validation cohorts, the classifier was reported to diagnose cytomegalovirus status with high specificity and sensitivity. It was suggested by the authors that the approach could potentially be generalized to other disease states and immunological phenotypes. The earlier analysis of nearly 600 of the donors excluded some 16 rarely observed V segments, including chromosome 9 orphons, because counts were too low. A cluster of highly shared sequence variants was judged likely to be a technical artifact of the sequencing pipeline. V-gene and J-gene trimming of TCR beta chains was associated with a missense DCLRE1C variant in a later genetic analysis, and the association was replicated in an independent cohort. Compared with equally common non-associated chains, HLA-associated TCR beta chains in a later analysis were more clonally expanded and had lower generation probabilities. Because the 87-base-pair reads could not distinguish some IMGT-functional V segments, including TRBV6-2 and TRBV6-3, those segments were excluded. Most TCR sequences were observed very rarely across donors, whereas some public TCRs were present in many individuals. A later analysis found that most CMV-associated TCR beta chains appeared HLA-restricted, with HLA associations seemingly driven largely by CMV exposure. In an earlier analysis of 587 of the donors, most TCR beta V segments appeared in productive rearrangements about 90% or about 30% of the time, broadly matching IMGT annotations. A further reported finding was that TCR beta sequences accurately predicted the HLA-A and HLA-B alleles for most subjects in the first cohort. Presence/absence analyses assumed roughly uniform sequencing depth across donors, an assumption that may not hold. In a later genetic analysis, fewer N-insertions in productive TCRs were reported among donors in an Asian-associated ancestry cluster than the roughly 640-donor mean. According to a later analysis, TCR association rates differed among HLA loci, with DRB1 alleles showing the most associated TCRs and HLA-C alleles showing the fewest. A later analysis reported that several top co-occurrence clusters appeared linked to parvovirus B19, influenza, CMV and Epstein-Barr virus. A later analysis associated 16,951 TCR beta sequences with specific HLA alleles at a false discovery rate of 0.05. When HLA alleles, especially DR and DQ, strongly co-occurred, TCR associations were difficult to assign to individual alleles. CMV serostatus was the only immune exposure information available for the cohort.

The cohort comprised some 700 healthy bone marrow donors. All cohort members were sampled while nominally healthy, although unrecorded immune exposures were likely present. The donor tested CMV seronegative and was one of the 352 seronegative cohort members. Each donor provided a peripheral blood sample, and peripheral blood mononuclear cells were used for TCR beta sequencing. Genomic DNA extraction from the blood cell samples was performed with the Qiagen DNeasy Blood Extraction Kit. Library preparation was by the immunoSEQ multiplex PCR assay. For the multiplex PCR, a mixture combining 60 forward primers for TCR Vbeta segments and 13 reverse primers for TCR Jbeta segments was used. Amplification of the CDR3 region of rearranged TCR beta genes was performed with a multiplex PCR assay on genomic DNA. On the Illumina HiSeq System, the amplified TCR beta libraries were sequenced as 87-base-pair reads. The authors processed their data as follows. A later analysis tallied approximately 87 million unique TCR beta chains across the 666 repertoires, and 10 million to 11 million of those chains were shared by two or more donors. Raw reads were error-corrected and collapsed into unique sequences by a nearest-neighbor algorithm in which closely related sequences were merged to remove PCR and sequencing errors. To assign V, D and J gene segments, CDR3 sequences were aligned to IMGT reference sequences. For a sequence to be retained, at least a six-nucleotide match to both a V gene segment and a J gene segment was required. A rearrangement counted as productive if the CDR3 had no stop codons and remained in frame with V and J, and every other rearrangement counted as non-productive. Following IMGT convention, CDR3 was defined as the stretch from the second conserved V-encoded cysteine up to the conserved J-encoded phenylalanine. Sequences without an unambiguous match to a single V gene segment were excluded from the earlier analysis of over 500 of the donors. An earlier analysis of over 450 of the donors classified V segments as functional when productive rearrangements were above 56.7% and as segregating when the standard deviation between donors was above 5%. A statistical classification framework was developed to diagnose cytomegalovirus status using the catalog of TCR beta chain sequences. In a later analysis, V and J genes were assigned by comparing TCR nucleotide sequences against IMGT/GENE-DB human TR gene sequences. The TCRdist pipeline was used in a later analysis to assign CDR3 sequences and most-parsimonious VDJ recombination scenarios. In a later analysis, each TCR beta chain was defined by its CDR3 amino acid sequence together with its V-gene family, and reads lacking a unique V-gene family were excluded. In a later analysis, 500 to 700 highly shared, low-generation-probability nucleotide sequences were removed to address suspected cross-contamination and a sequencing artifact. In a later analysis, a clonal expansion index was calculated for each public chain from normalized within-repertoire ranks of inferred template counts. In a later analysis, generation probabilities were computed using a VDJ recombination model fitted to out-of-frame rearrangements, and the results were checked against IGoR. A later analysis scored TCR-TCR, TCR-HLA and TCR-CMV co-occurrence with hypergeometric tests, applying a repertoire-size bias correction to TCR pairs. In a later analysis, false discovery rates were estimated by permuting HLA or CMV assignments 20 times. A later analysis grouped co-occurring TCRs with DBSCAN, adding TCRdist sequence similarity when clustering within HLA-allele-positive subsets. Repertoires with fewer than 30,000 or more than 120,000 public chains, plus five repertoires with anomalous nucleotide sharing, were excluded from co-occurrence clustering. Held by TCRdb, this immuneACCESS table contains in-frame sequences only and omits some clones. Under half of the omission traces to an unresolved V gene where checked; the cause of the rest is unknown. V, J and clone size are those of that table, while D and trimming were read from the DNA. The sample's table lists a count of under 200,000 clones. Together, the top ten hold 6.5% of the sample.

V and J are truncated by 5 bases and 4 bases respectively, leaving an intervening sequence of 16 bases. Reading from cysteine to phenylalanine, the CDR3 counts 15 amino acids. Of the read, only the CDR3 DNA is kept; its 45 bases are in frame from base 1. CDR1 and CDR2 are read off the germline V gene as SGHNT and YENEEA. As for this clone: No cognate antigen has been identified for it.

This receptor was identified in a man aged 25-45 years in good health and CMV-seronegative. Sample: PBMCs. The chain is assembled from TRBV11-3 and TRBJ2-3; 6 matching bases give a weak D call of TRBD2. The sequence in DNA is TGTGCCAGCAGCCGCGCGGGGACCCTCGCAGATACGCAGTATTTT. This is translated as CASSRAGTLADTQYF.